Here is one TCR beta chain with its context. Method: immunoSEQ multiplex PCR; TCRdb's copy keeps in-frame clones and lacks some. The table lists approximately 240,000 clones, 80% to 90% of them singletons. Trimming cost V 0 bases and J 1 base, with 11 bases left between them. The CDR3 runs to 15 residues. CDR1 SGHRS and CDR2 YFSETQ come from the germline V gene. These data are taken from a study of blood T cell repertoires in COVID-19. Sequencing was performed on PBMCs or T cells enriched from blood (not recorded which). The J gene is TRBJ2-7, the V gene TRBV5-1, with a tentative D call TRBD1 (5 bases). The source is a woman aged 18-29 years in a cohort exposed to, infected with or recovered from COVID-19 (not recorded which). The CDR3 region has the DNA TGCGCCAGCAGCTTGGTTCAGGACATTTCCTACGAGCAGTACTTC. Translating gives CASSLVQDISYEQYF.